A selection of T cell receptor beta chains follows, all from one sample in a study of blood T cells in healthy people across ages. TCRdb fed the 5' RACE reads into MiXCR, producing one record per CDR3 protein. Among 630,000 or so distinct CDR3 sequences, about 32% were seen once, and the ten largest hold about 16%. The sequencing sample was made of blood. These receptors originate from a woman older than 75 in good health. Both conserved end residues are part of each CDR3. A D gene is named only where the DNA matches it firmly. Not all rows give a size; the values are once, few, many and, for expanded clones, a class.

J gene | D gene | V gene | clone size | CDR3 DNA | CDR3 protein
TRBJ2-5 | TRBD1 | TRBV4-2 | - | TGTGCCAGCAGCCAGTCAGGGGGAGTGGGGGAGACCCAGTACTTC | CASSQSGGVGETQYF
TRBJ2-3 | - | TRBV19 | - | TGTGCCAGCACGGACAGGGCCCCCGGGAGGGATACGCAGTATTTT | CASTDRAPGRDTQYF
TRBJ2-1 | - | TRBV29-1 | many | TGCAGCGTGCACGGGGGAAGGAATGAGCAGTTCTTC | CSVHGGRNEQFF
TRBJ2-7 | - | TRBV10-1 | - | TGCGCCAGCAGCATCTGTCCAGACTACGAGCAGTACTTC | CASSICPDYEQYF
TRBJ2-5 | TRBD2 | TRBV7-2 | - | TGTGCCAGCAGCTTCCGGACTAGCGGGGGGGCGGTGACCCAGTACTTC | CASSFRTSGGAVTQYF
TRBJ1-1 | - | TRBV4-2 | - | TGTGCCAGCAGCCAAGCCACGGGCCGGAGGCTGAACACTGAAGCTTTCTTT | CASSQATGRRLNTEAFF
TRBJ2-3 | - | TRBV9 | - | TGTGCTAACAGCCCCACCGGGGCGCGCACAGATACGCAGTATTTT | CANSPTGARTDTQYF
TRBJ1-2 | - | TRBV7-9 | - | TGTGCCAGCAGCCAGGACAACTTTTTTAACTATGGCTACACCTTC | CASSQDNFFNYGYTF
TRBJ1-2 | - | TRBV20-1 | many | TGCAGTGCTACCAGCCCGACTTTCTCCGGTAACTATGGCTACACCTTC | CSATSPTFSGNYGYTF
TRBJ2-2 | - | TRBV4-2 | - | TGTGCCAGCAGAGGACAGTCCACCGGGGAGCTGTTTTTT | CASRGQSTGELFF
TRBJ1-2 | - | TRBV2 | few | TGTGCCAGCAGGCTCGTCCCGGCTAACTATGGCTACACCTTC | CASRLVPANYGYTF
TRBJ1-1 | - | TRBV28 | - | TGTGCCAGCAGTTCCCCCTCCCCAATGAGTTCTGCTTTCTTT | CASSSPSPMSSAFF
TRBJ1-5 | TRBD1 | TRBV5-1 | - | TGCGCCAGCAGCACGGGACAGGAGGGTCAGCCCCAGCATTTT | CASSTGQEGQPQHF
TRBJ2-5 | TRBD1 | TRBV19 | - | TGTGCCAGTAGCCCCCCGGGACAGAGAGAGACCCAGTACTTC | CASSPPGQRETQYF
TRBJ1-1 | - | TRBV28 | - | TGTGCCAGCCTCGGGACTGAAGCTTTCTTT | CASLGTEAFF
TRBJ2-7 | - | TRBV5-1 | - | TGCGCCAGCAGCCACGACTGGCTCCCCTCCTACGAGCAGTACTTC | CASSHDWLPSYEQYF
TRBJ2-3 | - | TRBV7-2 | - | TGTGCCAGCAGCCCATTTCTAGGATTCACAGATACGCAGTATTTT | CASSPFLGFTDTQYF
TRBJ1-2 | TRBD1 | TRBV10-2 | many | TGCGCCAGCAGTGGGGGACAGGGGACGACTAACTATGGCTACACCTTC | CASSGGQGTTNYGYTF
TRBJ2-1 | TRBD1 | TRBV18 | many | TGTGCCAGCTCACCAAGTCAGGGGGCGCAAAATGAGCAGTTCTTC | CASSPSQGAQNEQFF
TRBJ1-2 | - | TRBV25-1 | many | TGTGCCAGCAGTGAATACACGGCCTATGGCTACACCTTC | CASSEYTAYGYTF
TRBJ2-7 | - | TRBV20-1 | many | TGCAGTGCCACACCAGTCTCCTACGAGCAGTACTTC | CSATPVSYEQYF
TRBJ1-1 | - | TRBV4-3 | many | TGCGCCAGCAGCCAAGAAATCCAGTCAGGGGCTGAAGCTTTCTTT | CASSQEIQSGAEAFF
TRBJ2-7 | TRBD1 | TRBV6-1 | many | TGTGCCAGCAGCCTTTCCAGGGGGCTGGACGAGCAGTACTTC | CASSLSRGLDEQYF
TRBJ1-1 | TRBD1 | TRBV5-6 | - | TGTGCCAGCAGCTTGGAGGGTTGGGGGGACAGCGAAGAGAGCAAGGCTTTCTTT | CASSLEGWGDSEESKAFF
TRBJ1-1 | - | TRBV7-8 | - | TGTGTCAGCAGCTTAGCGCGCCGACAGCTGACTGAAGCTTTCTTT | CVSSLARRQLTEAFF
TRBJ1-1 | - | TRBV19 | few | TGTGCCAGTAGTATTGGAGGCAACACTGAAGCTTTCTTT | CASSIGGNTEAFF
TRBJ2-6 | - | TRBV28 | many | TGTGCCAGCAAGGAGTGGACCTCTGGGGCCAACGTCCTGACTTTC | CASKEWTSGANVLTF
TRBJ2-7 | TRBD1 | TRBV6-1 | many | TGTGCCAGCAGTGGAAACAGGGGCTACGAGCAGTACTTC | CASSGNRGYEQYF
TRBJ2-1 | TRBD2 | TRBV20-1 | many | TGCAGTGCTAGAGTTGGCGGGGGGGGGAATGAGCAGTTCTTC | CSARVGGGGNEQFF
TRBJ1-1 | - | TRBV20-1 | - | TGCAGTGCTAGAGTTTATGGCGGCAGGCAGAACACTGAAGCTTTCTTT | CSARVYGGRQNTEAFF
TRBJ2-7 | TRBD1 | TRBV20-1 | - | TGCAGTGCTAGAAATTCGGGACAGGGGGCGTCCCTCTACGAGCAGTACTTC | CSARNSGQGASLYEQYF
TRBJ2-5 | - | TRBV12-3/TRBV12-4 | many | TGTGCCAGCACCATGGGACACTCCCAAGAGACCCAGTACTTC | CASTMGHSQETQYF
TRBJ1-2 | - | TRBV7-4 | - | TGTGCCAGCAGCCCCAGTGAGGGTCGATATGGCTACACCTTC | CASSPSEGRYGYTF